This is a list of T cell receptor beta chains from one sample in a study of blood T cell repertoires in COVID-19. The protocol was immunoSEQ multiplex PCR, while the TCRdb copy is restricted to in-frame clones and leaves out a portion. The sample carries a few hundred thousand clones, roughly 86% recorded once. What was sequenced was peripheral blood. Source of these receptors: a woman aged 50 to 65 who had recovered from COVID-19. The CDR3 runs from the conserved cysteine through the conserved F or W. D genes are given only for firm matches. Size is omitted from some rows. Given values are once, few, many or a class for expanded clones.

J	D	length	V	size	DNA	CDR3
TRBJ2-5	TRBD2	18	TRBV5-6	-	TGTGCCAGCAGCCGTCCCGGGACTAGCGGGGGTCACCAAGAGACCCAGTACTTC	CASSRPGTSGGHQETQYF
TRBJ2-5	-	13	TRBV2	-	TGTGCCAGCAGTTTTTCAACTAGGCAGACCCAGTACTTC	CASSFSTRQTQYF
TRBJ1-3	TRBD1	17	TRBV18	-	TGTGCCAGCTCGACTTCATGGGGACAGAGAGATAAAACAACCATATATTTT	CASSTSWGQRDKTTIYF
TRBJ1-3	-	12	TRBV27	-	TGTGCCAGCCCCCCGTCTGGAAACACCATATATTTT	CASPPSGNTIYF
TRBJ2-1	TRBD2	20	TRBV4-3	-	TGCGCCAGCAGCCAAGGAGGGGGGACTAGCGGGATTTTTAATCACAATGAGCAGTTCTTC	CASSQGGGTSGIFNHNEQFF
TRBJ1-1	-	13	TRBV6-5	-	TGTGCCAGCAGTACGGGGAGTCGCACTGAAGCTTTCTTT	CASSTGSRTEAFF
TRBJ1-6	-	14	TRBV6-5	-	TGTGCCAGCACCGAAGACAGACATAATTCACCCCTCCACTTT	CASTEDRHNSPLHF
TRBJ2-2	TRBD2	15	TRBV3-1/TRBV3-2	-	TGTGCCAGCAGTTCGAGCGGGGGTTCACTCGGGGAGCTGTTTTTT	CASSSSGGSLGELFF
TRBJ2-3	-	14	TRBV7-2	once	TGTGCCACCCGGGTCGGGAGAGGGACAGATACGCAGTATTTT	CATRVGRGTDTQYF
TRBJ1-5	-	15	TRBV5-3	-	TGTGCCAGAAGCTGGTCTCAGGGGTTCGAACAGCCCCAGCATTTT	CARSWSQGFEQPQHF
TRBJ1-1	-	13	TRBV9	-	TGTGCCAGCAGCGTAGGACAGTCCGCTGAAGCTTTCTTT	CASSVGQSAEAFF
TRBJ2-2	-	14	TRBV20-1	-	TGCAGTGCTAGTGCTGAGTCCGGTACCGGGGAGCTGTTTTTT	CSASAESGTGELFF
TRBJ2-3	TRBD1	15	TRBV12-5	-	TGTGCTAGTGCCTTGGAGCCGACAGGGACAGATACGCAGTATTTT	CASALEPTGTDTQYF
TRBJ1-1	-	13	TRBV7-2	once	TGTGCCAGCAGCTTAGCGGAGGGAGGGGGAGCTTTCTTT	CASSLAEGGGAFF
TRBJ1-2	-	15	TRBV5-4	-	TGTGCCAGCAGCTTGGCTAGCCCAAGCTTTTATGGCTACACCTTC	CASSLASPSFYGYTF
TRBJ1-2	-	13	TRBV7-9	few	TGTGCCAGCAGCTTAACGGCGGTCTATGGCTACACCTTC	CASSLTAVYGYTF
TRBJ2-7	TRBD1	14	TRBV6-5	-	TGTGCCAGCAGTAGAGGACAGGAGTCCTCCGAGCAGTACTTC	CASSRGQESSEQYF
TRBJ1-1	-	15	TRBV6-6	-	TGTGCCAGCAGTTACGTCGGTTTTGGGAACACTGAAGCTTTCTTT	CASSYVGFGNTEAFF
TRBJ2-7	-	13	TRBV28	-	TGTGCCAGCAGTTTTAGAGTGTTCTACGAGCAGTACTTC	CASSFRVFYEQYF
TRBJ1-1	-	12	TRBV7-8	-	TGTGCCAGCAGCTTATCAAAGCGGAGGGCTTTCTTT	CASSLSKRRAFF
TRBJ1-2	-	14	TRBV9	-	TGTGCCAGCAGCGTAGCAACAGAGCCGAGCTTTTCCACCTTC	CASSVATEPSFSTF
TRBJ1-2	-	11	TRBV20-1	-	TGCAACCCCGGGGGTTCCTATGGCTACACCTTC	CNPGGSYGYTF
TRBJ2-3	TRBD2	19	TRBV7-2	-	TGTGCCAGCAGCTTAGCGCTGAGCGGGGGTCATATAATCACAGATACGCAGTATTTT	CASSLALSGGHIITDTQYF
TRBJ2-7	-	14	TRBV6-2/TRBV6-3	-	TGTGCCAGCAGTTATCGACTGGTTTTGAGGGAGCAGTACTTC	CASSYRLVLREQYF
TRBJ2-3	TRBD2	14	TRBV5-1	-	TGCGCCAGCAAGGTAGCGGGGTTGTCAGATACGCAGTATTTT	CASKVAGLSDTQYF
TRBJ1-4	-	14	TRBV27	-	TGTGCCAGCAGTTTTTTGGCGGAAAATGAAAAACTGTTTTTT	CASSFLAENEKLFF
TRBJ1-2	-	15	TRBV9	-	TGTGCCAGCAGCGCCGACAGTGGTACTAACTATGGCTACACCTTC	CASSADSGTNYGYTF
TRBJ2-7	-	14	TRBV14	-	TGTGCCAGCAGCCAATTACTAGTTCGGGCCGAGCAGTACTTC	CASSQLLVRAEQYF
TRBJ2-3	TRBD2	13	TRBV29-1	-	TGCAGCGTTTCCGCGGGAGTTGTAGATACGCAGTATTTT	CSVSAGVVDTQYF
TRBJ2-7	-	13	TRBV7-9	-	TGTGCCAGCAGCTTATTTTCCTCCGTCGAGCAGTACTTC	CASSLFSSVEQYF
TRBJ2-5	-	15	TRBV7-9	-	TGTGCCAGCAGCTTAGTTATGGGCGGGGCAGAGACCCAGTACTTC	CASSLVMGGAETQYF
TRBJ1-1	TRBD1	16	TRBV12-5	-	TGTGCTAGTGGTTTGGACGGCCGGGACAGGGGAGCTGAAGCTTTCTTT	CASGLDGRDRGAEAFF
TRBJ2-2	TRBD2	15	TRBV19	few	TGTGCCAGTAGTATAGCACTAGCGGGACGAAGGGAGCTGTTTTTT	CASSIALAGRRELFF
TRBJ2-5	TRBD2	16	TRBV3-1/TRBV3-2	-	TGTGCCAGCAGCCAAACTAACCTAGCGGGGGGGGAGACCCAGTACTTC	CASSQTNLAGGETQYF
TRBJ2-3	-	13	TRBV28	-	TGTGCCAGCAGGGAGTGGGGCACAGATACGCAGTATTTT	CASREWGTDTQYF
TRBJ1-5	-	15	TRBV7-8	-	TGTGCCAGCAGCTTCGTACAGGGCAGCAATCAGCCCCAGCATTTT	CASSFVQGSNQPQHF
TRBJ1-5	-	15	TRBV6-5	-	TGTGCCAGTTCCATTACAGGGAAGGGCAATCAGCCCCAGCATTTT	CASSITGKGNQPQHF
TRBJ2-7	-	16	TRBV4-1	-	TGCGCCAGCAGCCAAGTCGAACCCGCCGTTTACGGCGAGCAGTACTTC	CASSQVEPAVYGEQYF
TRBJ1-2	-	15	TRBV7-2	-	TGTGCCAGCAGCTTAGCCACAGGACCAGGATATGGCTACACCTTC	CASSLATGPGYGYTF
TRBJ2-1	-	12	TRBV9	-	TGTGCCAGCAGTAGCGGATACAATGAGCAGTTCTTC	CASSSGYNEQFF
TRBJ2-3	TRBD2	16	TRBV27	-	TGTGCCAGCAGATCCATTGGCGGGGGATTCACAGATACGCAGTATTTT	CASRSIGGGFTDTQYF
TRBJ2-3	-	14	TRBV5-4	-	TGTGCCAGCAGCTTGGGCAGGGGGGTAGATACGCAGTATTTT	CASSLGRGVDTQYF
TRBJ1-1	-	13	TRBV4-3	-	TGCGCCAGCAGCCAAGCTCCAGGCACTGAAGCTTTCTTT	CASSQAPGTEAFF
TRBJ2-3	TRBD1	16	TRBV5-6	-	TGTGCCAGCAGCTATCCGGGACAGGGTATCATCGATACGCAGTATTTT	CASSYPGQGIIDTQYF
TRBJ1-1	-	14	TRBV15	-	TGTGCCACCAGCAGAGGGGGCCTAAACACTGAAGCTTTCTTT	CATSRGGLNTEAFF
TRBJ1-5	-	15	TRBV4-3	few	TGCGCCAGCAGCCAAGATATGACTAACAATCAGCCCCAGCATTTT	CASSQDMTNNQPQHF